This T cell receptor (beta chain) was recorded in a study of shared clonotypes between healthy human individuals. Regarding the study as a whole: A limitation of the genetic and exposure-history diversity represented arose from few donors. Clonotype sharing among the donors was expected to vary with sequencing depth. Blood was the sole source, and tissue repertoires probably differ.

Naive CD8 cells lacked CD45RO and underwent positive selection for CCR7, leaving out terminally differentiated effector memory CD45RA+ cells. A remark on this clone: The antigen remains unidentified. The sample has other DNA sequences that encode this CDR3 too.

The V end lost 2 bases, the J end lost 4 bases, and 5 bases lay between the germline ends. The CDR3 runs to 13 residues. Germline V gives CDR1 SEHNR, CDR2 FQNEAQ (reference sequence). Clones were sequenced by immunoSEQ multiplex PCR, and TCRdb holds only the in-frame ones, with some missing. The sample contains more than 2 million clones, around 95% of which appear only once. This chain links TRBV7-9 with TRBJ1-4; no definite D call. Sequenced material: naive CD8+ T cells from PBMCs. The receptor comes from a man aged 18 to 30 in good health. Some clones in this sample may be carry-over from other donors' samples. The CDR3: CASSLPVNEKLFF. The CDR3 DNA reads TGTGCCAGCAGCTTACCCGTTAATGAAAAACTGTTTTTT.